The rows below give T cell receptor beta chains drawn from one sample of a study of blood T cell repertoires in COVID-19. This table comes from immunoSEQ multiplex PCR, and its TCRdb copy is limited to in-frame clones, with some not included. The data contain roughly 220,000 clones, about four fifths of them singletons. Material: PBMCs or T cells enriched from blood (not recorded which). The receptors derive from a woman in her thirties or forties who had recovered from COVID-19. CDR3s include the opening cysteine and the closing phenylalanine or tryptophan. The D gene is left open where the match is weak. Size tells how often a clone was seen (once, few, many) or the class of an expanded clone, and some rows leave it out.

clone size	D gene	J gene	V gene	CDR3 protein	CDR3 DNA
once	.	TRBJ2-1	TRBV24-1	CATSDTQDKQFF	TGTGCCACCAGTGACACACAGGATAAGCAGTTCTTC
.	.	TRBJ2-1	TRBV20-1	CSASFLSEQFF	TGCAGTGCTAGTTTTCTGTCGGAGCAGTTCTTC
.	.	TRBJ2-6	TRBV2	CASSLLSGANVLTF	TGTGCCAGCAGTCTACTTTCTGGGGCCAACGTCCTGACTTTC
medium-sized	.	TRBJ2-7	TRBV28	CASSVGLNYEQYF	TGTGCCAGCAGCGTCGGACTGAACTACGAGCAGTACTTC
.	.	TRBJ1-4	TRBV18	CASSYSPLNEKLFF	TGTGCCAGCTCGTACAGTCCTCTTAATGAAAAACTGTTTTTT
.	TRBD2	TRBJ2-3	TRBV5-1	CASSLELAVADTQYF	TGCGCCAGCAGCTTGGAACTAGCGGTGGCAGATACGCAGTATTTT
.	.	TRBJ2-1	TRBV12-3/TRBV12-4	CASTREFNEQFF	TGTGCCAGCACCCGGGAGTTTAATGAGCAGTTCTTC
once	TRBD1	TRBJ1-1	TRBV4-1	CASSQVGARGFTEAFF	TGCGCCAGCAGCCAAGTGGGGGCCAGGGGGTTCACTGAAGCTTTCTTT
.	.	TRBJ2-7	TRBV6-5	CASRNGWEQYF	TGTGCCAGCCGCAATGGCTGGGAGCAGTACTTC
.	TRBD2	TRBJ2-5	TRBV30	CAWSSSSGRGETQYF	TGTGCCTGGAGTTCATCTAGCGGGAGGGGAGAGACCCAGTACTTC
.	.	TRBJ2-2	TRBV2	CASSGQVNTGELFF	TGTGCCAGCAGTGGGCAGGTTAACACCGGGGAGCTGTTTTTT